The rows below give T cell receptor beta chains drawn from one sample of a study of neoadjuvant nivolumab and ipilimumab in lung cancer. Only in-frame clones appear in the TCRdb table, and some are missing; sequencing was by immunoSEQ multiplex PCR. The sample has 40,000 to 60,000 clones; more than 85% are singletons. The sequencing here drew on blood, taken before neoadjuvant nivolumab, alone or with ipilimumab. Source of these receptors: an adult with non-small cell lung cancer. Some clones in this sample may be carry-over from other donors' samples. The conserved cysteine and the conserved F or W are not part of the CDR3 here. The D gene is left open where the match is weak.

TRBJ1-2 TRBV7-9 - ASSLGQGSDYGYT
TRBJ2-6 TRBV5-1 - ASRPAHRAGANVLT
TRBJ1-2 TRBV7-6 TRBD1 ASSRPGTGLYGYT
TRBJ2-7 TRBV18 TRBD1 ASSRDSSYEQY
TRBJ2-1 TRBV6-4 - ASSDGDSNEQF
TRBJ2-1 TRBV20-1 - SARADNEQF
TRBJ1-2 TRBV9 - ASSVGGGYYGYT
TRBJ1-2 TRBV29-1 - SAIPQVGNYGYT
TRBJ1-2 TRBV9 TRBD1 ASSLDRGPGGYT
TRBJ1-1 TRBV29-1 - SAKTANTEAF
TRBJ1-2 TRBV2 - ASSTVAGPNGGYT
TRBJ1-5 TRBV2 TRBD1 ASSVDRGHQPQH
TRBJ2-7 TRBV7-2 TRBD2 ASSLAPAGLAAYEQY
TRBJ2-7 TRBV6-1 - ASSSEGRGSYEQY
TRBJ2-7 TRBV11-2 TRBD2 ASSLDLFVGGNYEQY
TRBJ1-1 TRBV20-1 - SLRVSTEAF
TRBJ2-4 TRBV18 TRBD2 ASSRAKDGRLAGGQNIQY
TRBJ2-5 TRBV29-1 - SVQGGGETQY
TRBJ2-4 TRBV25-1 TRBD2 ASSLAGESNIQY
TRBJ2-1 TRBV19 TRBD2 ASSRLAGGSYNEQF
TRBJ2-5 TRBV10-1 - ASSGQSSGTQY
TRBJ1-2 TRBV30 - AWSSQHAAGYT
TRBJ2-7 TRBV5-5 TRBD2 ASSLGSSGRGVYEQY
TRBJ1-4 TRBV5-1 TRBD1 ASSPGTEEKLF
TRBJ2-5 TRBV9 TRBD2 ASSVAPSGRETQY
TRBJ2-2 TRBV5-1 TRBD2 ASSFSGSRTGELF
TRBJ2-4 TRBV7-2 TRBD1 ASRRDRGSDIQY
TRBJ2-1 TRBV4-3 TRBD1 ASSRDRDYNEQF
TRBJ2-3 TRBV6-1 - ASRPTPAGDTQY
TRBJ1-5 TRBV29-1 - SVEGGGGQPQH
TRBJ1-1 TRBV29-1 - SVEGAGFTEAF
TRBJ1-1 TRBV25-1 TRBD1 ASTLGQGTEAF
TRBJ2-7 TRBV4-2 TRBD2 ASSQTSGQQHEQY
TRBJ1-4 TRBV2 - ASRSALGYNEKLF
TRBJ1-3 TRBV29-1 - SGHGGNTIY
TRBJ1-2 TRBV29-1 - SVGHSGNYGYT
TRBJ2-3 TRBV9 TRBD2 ASSALAGGDTQY
TRBJ1-1 TRBV18 - ASSPFRDTEAF
TRBJ2-3 TRBV9 - ASGRGAGRDTQY
TRBJ1-1 TRBV27 - ASSLGGGGTEAF
TRBJ1-1 TRBV11-2 TRBD1 ASSLEGTGNTEAF
TRBJ1-2 TRBV30 - AWRRERGYT
TRBJ2-7 TRBV20-1 - SAGQGNEQY
TRBJ1-2 TRBV18 - ASSPGLEGYT
TRBJ2-5 TRBV11-2 - ASSLELVGPEVKTQY
TRBJ1-3 TRBV7-2 - ASSLGGLSGNTIY
TRBJ1-1 TRBV5-1 - ASSLQPMNTEAF
TRBJ2-2 TRBV5-4 - ASSLGGADGELF
TRBJ2-5 TRBV5-1 - ASSFGGETQY
TRBJ2-7 TRBV29-1 TRBD2 SVQLAGEGEQY
TRBJ2-1 TRBV11-2 TRBD2 ASSFLAGHNEQF
TRBJ2-7 TRBV5-1 TRBD1 ASSTGQGNGEQY
TRBJ2-7 TRBV2 - ASSYYEQY
TRBJ1-5 TRBV30 TRBD1 AWSGTGDQPQH
TRBJ2-1 TRBV5-1 TRBD1 ASSEGQGFNEQF